Sequencing of this T cell receptor beta chain was carried out in a study of breast tumors, draining lymph nodes, adjacent tissues. Via MiXCR, TCRdb re-called the multiplex PCR reads, giving one row per CDR3 protein. The table records roughly 120,000 distinct CDR3 sequences, just under 20% of them present only once. Axillary draining lymph nodes of breast cancer patients supplied the node samples. The study, taken as a whole, reports: Findings are consistent with lymph node origin and intratumoral expansion of most tumor T cells. Tumor repertoires ranked between lymph nodes and nontumor tissue in diversity, with V and J gene preferences. Luminal-like breast cancer showed significantly greater tumor-nontumor repertoire similarity than basal-like breast cancer did.

Comment on this clonotype: Its antigen is as yet unknown. This may be a read error, as it is one base from a much larger clone.

V gave up 7 bases and J gave up 3 bases, with 19 bases separating them. Germline V gene lookup returns CDR1 MNHNS and CDR2 SASEGT. The CDR3 is 15 residues long. The rearrangement uses TRBV6-1 and TRBJ2-7; possible D gene TRBD2, 7 bases. The TCR sequence derives from a female donor with breast cancer. Some clones in this sample may be carry-over from other donors' samples. Sequencing used axillary lymph node tissue. DNA of the CDR3: TGTGCCAGCACCTCAAGGGGGGGGGGAGTCTACGAGCAGTACTTC. The encoded protein is CASTSRGGGVYEQYF.